Presented here are 31 T cell receptor beta chains from one specimen sequenced in a study of tumor-infiltrating lymphocytes in localized non-small cell lung cancer. Data came from immunoSEQ multiplex PCR; TCRdb stores just in-frame clones and leaves some out. Seen here are 6,400 or so clones, about 74% observed once, and the top ten hold about 12%. Sequencing was carried out using lung tumor tissue. The receptors come from a human donor with non-small cell lung cancer.

The chain combines TRBV5-1 with TRBJ2-3; TRBD2 matches at 13 bases. Germline values: CDR1 SGHRS, CDR2 YFSETQ. The CDR3 is 14 amino acids. With V trimmed by 3 bases and J by 7 bases, 2 bases remained unmatched. The DNA for the CDR3 is TGCGCCAGCAGCTCGACTAGCGGGGGGAATACGCAGTATTTT. The encoded protein is CASSSTSGGNTQYF.

This clone appeared a few times. This chain uses TRBV5-4 with TRBJ2-2; 9 bases agree with TRBD2. Per germline, CDR1 SGHNT and CDR2 YYREEE (reference sequence). This CDR3 is built from 14 residues. V shed 0 bases, J shed 6 bases, and the junction held 0 bases outside the gene matches. The CDR3 here is CASSLGTSAGELFF. The CDR3 nucleotides are TGTGCCAGCAGCTTGGGGACTAGCGCCGGGGAGCTGTTTTTT.

The rearrangement uses TRBV7-8 and TRBJ2-1; D remains ambiguous. CDR1 SGHVS and CDR2 FQNEAQ come from the germline V gene. The CDR3 sequence is 11 residues long. With 5 bases removed from V and 9 bases from J, the gap between germline ends came to 8 bases. The CDR3 region has the DNA TGTGCCAGCAGCCTAGATGGTGAGCAGTTCTTC. It codes for CASSLDGEQFF.

The chain has TRBV18 and TRBJ1-3, with D unclear. CDR1 is KGHSH and CDR2 is LQKENI in the germline V gene. This CDR3 has 15 amino acids. V shed 0 bases and J shed 0 bases, with 6 bases lying between them. The CDR3 sequence is CASSPPANSGNTIYF. The CDR3 region has the DNA TGTGCCAGCTCACCACCGGCGAACTCTGGAAACACCATATATTTT.

The rearrangement joins TRBV19 to TRBJ2-2, with D unclear. The CDR3 extends over 15 amino acids. Germline CDR1 and CDR2: LNHDA and SQIVND (reference sequence). V lost 2 bases, J lost 3 bases, and 10 bases lay in between. The chain's CDR3 is CASSIRAEDTGELFF. The CDR3 DNA sequence: TGTGCCAGTAGTATAAGGGCGGAAGACACCGGGGAGCTGTTTTTT. Filled out from reference TRBV19 and TRBJ2-2, the complete variable domain reads DGGITQSPKYLFRKEGQNVTLSCEQNLNHDAMYWYRQDPGQGLRLIYYSQIVNDFQKGDIAEGYSVSREKKESFPLTVTSAQKNPTAFYLCASSIRAEDTGELFFGEGSRLTVL.

The chain couples TRBV12-2 to TRBJ1-3; the table's D call, TRBD1, was not checked against the DNA. TRBV12-2 is a recognized pseudogene. The CDR3 covers 16 residues. The CDR3 spells CASRSPGTGDRNTIYF. The CDR3 DNA sequence: TGTGCAAGTCGCTCGCCCGGGACAGGGGATAGAAACACCATATATTTT.

The V call is TRBV19, the J call TRBJ1-1; no clear D gene. V gave up 1 base and J gave up 8 bases, with 14 bases separating them. The CDR3 spans 14 residues. CDR1 is LNHDA and CDR2 is SQIVND in the germline V gene (reference sequence). CDR3 region: CASSIVSGGYEAFF. The CDR3 DNA sequence: TGTGCCAGTAGTATAGTTTCAGGAGGTTACGAAGCTTTCTTT.

The chain couples TRBV30 to TRBJ1-4; perhaps TRBD1 as D (6 bases). Trimming left V 1 base short and J 5 bases short, with 14 bases between. The V gene's germline CDR1 is GTSNPN and CDR2 SVGIG (reference sequence). The CDR3 has 15 residues. As DNA, the CDR3 is TGTGCCTGGAGTGCTCGGGACATAGAGAATGAAAAACTGTTTTTT. As protein: CAWSARDIENEKLFF.

The rearrangement uses TRBV5-1 and TRBJ2-7; 9 nucleotides line up with TRBD2. Germline V gives CDR1 SGHRS, CDR2 YFSETQ. This CDR3 has 16 residues. V shed 0 bases, J shed 2 bases, and the junction held 6 bases outside the gene matches. The CDR3 region is CASSLGTAGGAYEQYF. The CDR3 DNA reads as TGCGCCAGCAGCTTGGGAACAGCGGGGGGAGCCTACGAGCAGTACTTC.

The V gene is TRBV27, the J gene TRBJ2-7; the D is unclear. In germline, CDR1 is MNHEY, CDR2 SMNVEV (reference sequence). Trimming removed 5 bases at V and 3 bases at J, with 14 bases between. The CDR3 covers 14 residues. DNA of the CDR3: TGTGCCAGCAGTACCTCCCGGGCCCACTACGAGCAGTACTTC. Protein product: CASSTSRAHYEQYF.

This clone is a singleton in its sample. This chain connects TRBV9 to TRBJ2-1; TRBD2 aligns across 8 bases. Germline lookup yields CDR1 SGDLS and CDR2 YYNGEE. V gave up 2 bases and J gave up 0 bases; unmatched junction bases: 1. CDR3 length: 15 amino acids. CDR3 region: CASSVSGSSYNEQFF. In DNA, the CDR3 is TGTGCCAGCAGCGTCAGCGGGAGCTCCTACAATGAGCAGTTCTTC.

The genes are TRBV5-1 and TRBJ1-2, with D unclear. Germline V gives CDR1 SGHRS, CDR2 YFSETQ. The CDR3 runs 12 residues. Trimming took off 5 bases at V and 1 base at J, with 6 bases between the two ends. The CDR3 bases are TGCGCCAGCAGAAGGGATAACTATGGCTACACCTTC. Its protein is CASRRDNYGYTF. Filled out from reference TRBV5-1 and TRBJ1-2, the complete variable domain reads KAGVTQTPRYLIKTRGQQVTLSCSPISGHRSVSWYQQTPGQGLQFLFEYFSETQRNKGNFPGRFSGRQFSNSRSEMNVSTLELGDSALYLCASRRDNYGYTFGSGTRLTVV.

The CDR3 DNA reads as TGTGCCAGCAGCTTGGGCGCGGGGGCCTCCGCCTACGAGCAGTACTTC. Translating it yields CASSLGAGASAYEQYF. The chain employs TRBV5-4 and TRBJ2-7; D possibly corresponds to TRBD2 (7 bases). The CDR3 is 16 residues long. V was shortened by 0 bases and J by 2 bases, with 15 bases between the two germline ends. Germline-derived CDR1 and CDR2 are SGHNT and YYREEE (reference sequence).

The J gene is TRBJ1-5, the V gene TRBV18; D uncertain. V was shortened by 2 bases and J by 1 base, with 6 bases between the two germline ends. CDR1 and CDR2 from the germline V gene are KGHSH and LQKENI. CDR3 length: 14 amino acids. The CDR3 sequence is CASSPSGSNQPQHF. CDR3 DNA: TGTGCCAGCTCACCAAGCGGAAGCAATCAGCCCCAGCATTTT. The whole variable domain, filled in from reference TRBV18 and TRBJ1-5, reads NAGVMQNPRHLVRRRGQEARLRCSPMKGHSHVYWYRQLPEEGLKFMVYLQKENIIDESGMPKERFSAEFPKEGPSILRIQQVVRGDSAAYFCASSPSGSNQPQHFGDGTRLSIL.

This chain joins TRBV6-6 and TRBJ1-1; D call uncertain. Germline V gene sequence: CDR1 MNHNY, CDR2 SVGAGI (reference sequence). The CDR3 runs 13 residues. Trimming cost V 5 bases and J 3 bases, with 10 bases left between them. CDR3 sequence reads: CASSTDGDTEAFF. The DNA for the CDR3 is TGTGCCAGCAGTACCGATGGTGACACTGAAGCTTTCTTT.

V usage is TRBV15 and J usage is TRBJ2-3; possible D gene TRBD2, 5 bases. The CDR3 is made up of 12 amino acids. CDR1 and CDR2 (germline): LNHNV, YYDKDF (reference sequence). V lost 1 base, J lost 10 bases, and 9 bases lay in between. The CDR3 coding sequence is TGTGCCACCAGCAGAGGAGACTATTCGCAGTATTTT. Protein sequence: CATSRGDYSQYF.

This rearrangement joins TRBV30 to TRBJ2-5; D call uncertain. Germline V gives CDR1 GTSNPN, CDR2 SVGIG (reference sequence). The CDR3 is made up of 13 amino acids. Trimming took off 0 bases at V and 7 bases at J, with 12 bases between the two ends. The CDR3 is CAWSVGLFGTQYF. For the CDR3, the DNA is TGTGCCTGGAGTGTAGGGCTCTTCGGGACCCAGTACTTC.

The chain uses TRBV4-1 and TRBJ1-6, with no clear D. The CDR3 sequence is 16 residues long. V was clipped by 2 bases and J by 4 bases, with 12 bases between them. Germline lookup yields CDR1 MGHRA and CDR2 YSYEKL. CDR3 nucleotide sequence: TGCGCCAGCAGCCAACCCAAACAGCCGTATAATTCACCCCTCCACTTT. This gives the protein CASSQPKQPYNSPLHF.

The table lists this clone with a few counts. This chain uses TRBV2 with TRBJ1-5; D unresolved. This CDR3 is built from 13 residues. CDR1 and CDR2 (germline): SNHLY, FYNNEI. V was shortened by 0 bases and J by 5 bases, with 5 bases between the two germline ends. In nucleotides, the CDR3 is TGTGCCAGCAGTGAAGCAAACTATCAGCCCCAGCATTTT. It yields the protein CASSEANYQPQHF. The variable domain in full, with the rest retrieved from reference TRBV2 and TRBJ1-5, is EPEVTQTPSHQVTQMGQEVILRCVPISNHLYFYWYRQILGQKVEFLVSFYNNEISEKSEIFDDQFSVERPDGSNFTLKIRSTKLEDSAMYFCASSEANYQPQHFGDGTRLSIL.

This chain links TRBV27 with TRBJ2-4, with D perhaps TRBD2 (6 bases). Trimming took 8 bases from V and 7 from J, leaving 15 bases between them. This CDR3 has 13 residues. Germline values: CDR1 MNHEY, CDR2 SMNVEV (reference sequence). The CDR3, as DNA: TGTGCCAGCTCCTACACCGGAGGGAACATTCAGTACTTC. Translation: CASSYTGGNIQYF.

The rearrangement links TRBV18 to TRBJ2-5; 10 nucleotides agree with TRBD2. The junction had 6 bases not matched to a gene; V was cut back by 6 bases and J by 2 bases. The CDR3 has 15 residues. Germline loops: CDR1 KGHSH, CDR2 LQKENI. The CDR3: CASSPGLADQETQYF. CDR3 nucleotides: TGTGCCAGCTCCCCCGGACTAGCGGATCAAGAGACCCAGTACTTC.

The sample holds one count of this clone. The chain links TRBV5-1 to TRBJ2-2; D might be TRBD1 (5 bases). Germline V gene data show CDR1 as SGHRS and CDR2 as YFSETQ. V was shortened by 7 bases and J by 0 bases, with 13 bases between the two germline ends. The CDR3 sequence is 15 residues long. The CDR3 spells CASGKTDTNTGELFF. For the CDR3, the DNA is TGCGCCAGCGGTAAGACAGATACGAACACCGGGGAGCTGTTTTTT.

On this clone: The sample holds other DNA sequences that translate to the same CDR3. J is TRBJ2-7 and V is TRBV5-5; tentative D call: TRBD1 (5 bases). CDR1 is SGHKS, CDR2 YYEKEE, per germline (reference sequence). The CDR3 extends over 14 amino acids. The V and J ends lost 1 base and 3 bases respectively, with 11 bases between them. CDR3 in DNA: TGTGCCAGCAGCTTGAGGGGCACGGACTACGAGCAGTACTTC. Translated, it gives CASSLRGTDYEQYF.

This clone was found once. The chain employs TRBV7-9 and TRBJ2-3, with 11 bases lining up with TRBD1. Germline CDR1 SEHNR, CDR2 FQNEAQ (reference sequence). V was clipped by 3 bases and J by 5 bases; unmatched bases: 1. The CDR3 contains 14 residues. Written as DNA, the CDR3 is TGTGCCAGCAGCTTGGGACAGGGGGAAGATACGCAGTATTTT. Its translation is CASSLGQGEDTQYF.

This chain uses TRBV10-2 with TRBJ2-1; TRBD2 might be the D (6 bases). This CDR3 comprises 15 residues. V lost 4 bases and J 0 bases, leaving 10 bases between the germline ends. Germline V CDR1 and CDR2: WSHSY, SAAADI. The CDR3 loop is CASSARGSSYNEQFF. Written as DNA, the CDR3 is TGCGCCAGCAGTGCGCGGGGCAGCTCCTACAATGAGCAGTTCTTC.

This sequence joins TRBV18 and TRBJ2-1; D unresolved. Per germline, CDR1 KGHSH and CDR2 LQKENI. There are 14 residues in the CDR3. V was pared by 3 bases and J by 3 bases, with 9 bases between. CDR3 protein: CASSPRQNYNEQFF. DNA for the CDR3: TGTGCCAGCTCACCTCGGCAAAACTACAATGAGCAGTTCTTC. Full variable domain (outside the CDR3, taken from reference TRBV18 and TRBJ2-1): NAGVMQNPRHLVRRRGQEARLRCSPMKGHSHVYWYRQLPEEGLKFMVYLQKENIIDESGMPKERFSAEFPKEGPSILRIQQVVRGDSAAYFCASSPRQNYNEQFFGPGTRLTVL.

The chain joins TRBV10-1 to TRBJ2-1; the D is unclear. Trimming took 2 bases from V and 10 from J, leaving 9 bases between them. The CDR3 totals 12 residues. Germline V gene data show CDR1 as WNHNN and CDR2 as SYGVQD (reference sequence). The chain's CDR3 is CASSEIANEQFF. For the CDR3, the DNA is TGCGCCAGCAGTGAGATCGCTAACGAGCAGTTCTTC.

The chain recombines TRBV12-5 with TRBJ1-2, with 7 nucleotides matching TRBD1. The CDR3 consists of 15 residues. Germline V gives CDR1 LGHNT, CDR2 FRNRAP. V dropped 6 bases and J dropped 5; count of bases not matched to a gene: 12. CDR3 DNA: TGTGCTAGTGGGCGTGAAGCGGGACAGCTTTATGGCTACACCTTC. Its protein product is CASGREAGQLYGYTF.

This rearrangement joins TRBV18 to TRBJ2-5, with 7 bases that match TRBD2. The J call could be wrong; TRBJ2-7 is a better fit for the DNA end. The CDR3 extends over 16 amino acids. From germline, CDR1 is KGHSH and CDR2 LQKENI. In DNA form, the CDR3 reads TGTGCCAGCTCACCGGGGGGGGACTATCGCTCCTACGAGCAGTACTTC. This encodes CASSPGGDYRSYEQYF.

This rearrangement joins TRBV12-1 to TRBJ2-7; the table's D call of TRBD1 was not tested on the DNA. TRBV12-1 is a pseudogene segment. This CDR3 spans 15 amino acids. The CDR3 bases are TGTGCCAGCAGCCTGTGGACAGCTAAGCTCTACGAGCAGTACTTC. Residues: CASSLWTAKLYEQYF.

The chain joins TRBV6-6 to TRBJ1-1, with 11 bases lining up with TRBD1. The V gene end was trimmed by 7 bases and the J gene end by 1 base; junction bases not matched to a gene: 5. From germline, CDR1 is MNHNY and CDR2 SVGAGI (reference sequence). The CDR3 is made up of 15 amino acids. This chain's CDR3 is CASMDRGRGNTEAFF. Here the CDR3 DNA reads TGTGCCAGCATGGACAGGGGGCGCGGGAACACTGAAGCTTTCTTT.